This T cell receptor beta chain originates from a study of radiation and T cells in renal cell carcinoma. Study-level results: Baseline intratumoral clonotype presence is unknown without pretreatment biopsies.

The sample's time point: blood 4 weeks post-SBRT, at nephrectomy. Specified treatment: 15 Gy SBRT to primary tumor, nephrectomy 4 weeks later. This renal cell carcinoma was of the clear cell type. The CDR3 has 14 residues. Germline V gene sequence: CDR1 MNHEY, CDR2 SVGAGI. Trimming left V 0 bases short and J 3 bases short, with 8 bases between. Worth noting for this clone: The antigen remains undetermined. Other DNA sequences in this specimen translate into the identical CDR3.

Repertoires were generated with immunoSEQ multiplex PCR, while TCRdb's copy carries only in-frame clones and drops some. The sample contains fewer than 80,000 clones, around four fifths of which appear only once. The sequencing used blood, collected from a patient whose treatment included radiotherapy and nephrectomy. This chain joins TRBV6-5 and TRBJ2-5; D gene uncertain. The sequence came from a woman aged 55-69 years with renal cell carcinoma. The CDR3 DNA reads TGTGCCAGCAGTTACTCAATTCGGGAAGAGACCCAGTACTTC. Its protein is CASSYSIREETQYF.